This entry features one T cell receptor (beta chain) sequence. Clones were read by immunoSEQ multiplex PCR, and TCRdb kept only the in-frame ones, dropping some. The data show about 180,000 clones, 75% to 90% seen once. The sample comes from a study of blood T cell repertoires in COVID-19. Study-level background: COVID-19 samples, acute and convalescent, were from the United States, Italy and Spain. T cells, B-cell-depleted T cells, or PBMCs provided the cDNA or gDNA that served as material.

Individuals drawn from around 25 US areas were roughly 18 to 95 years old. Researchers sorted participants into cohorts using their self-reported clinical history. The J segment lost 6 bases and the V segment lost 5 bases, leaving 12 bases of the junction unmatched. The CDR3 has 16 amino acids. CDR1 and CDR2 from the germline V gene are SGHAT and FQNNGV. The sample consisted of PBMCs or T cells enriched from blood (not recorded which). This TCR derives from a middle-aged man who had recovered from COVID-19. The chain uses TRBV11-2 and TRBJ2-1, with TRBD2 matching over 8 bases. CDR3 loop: CASSPSGGRMINEQFF. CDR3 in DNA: TGTGCCAGCAGCCCATCTGGCGGGAGGATGATCAATGAGCAGTTCTTC. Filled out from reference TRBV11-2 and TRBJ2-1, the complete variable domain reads EAGVAQSPRYKIIEKRQSVAFWCNPISGHATLYWYQQILGQGPKLLIQFQNNGVVDDSQLPKDRFSAERLKGVDSTLKIQPAKLEDSAVYLCASSPSGGRMINEQFFGPGTRLTVL.